Listed below are T cell receptor beta chains from one sample, sequenced in a study of immune cell composition in non-small cell lung cancer. Clones were read by immunoSEQ multiplex PCR, and TCRdb kept only the in-frame ones, dropping some. Altogether about 3,600 clones are present, more than 75% being singletons, with the ten largest covering less than 10%. Material for sequencing was non-adjacent lung tissue. The receptors come from a human donor with non-small cell lung cancer. Both conserved end residues are part of each CDR3. D genes are given only for firm matches. For some rows the clone size is stated as once, few or many, or as a class when expanded; others skip it.

TRBJ2-5 | 16 | TRBD1 | NA | TRBV25-1 | TGTGCCAGCAATGGGGGACAGGGGATAAAAATGGAGACCCAGTACTTC | CASNGGQGIKMETQYF
TRBJ1-2 | 16 | NA | NA | TRBV10-3 | TGTGCCATCAGGGACCTCGCAGGGGATAAGAACTATGGCTACACCTTC | CAIRDLAGDKNYGYTF
TRBJ2-7 | 16 | NA | once | TRBV27 | TGTGCCAGCGTGGGTTATGGCGGGGGCCTACTCTACGAGCAGTACTTC | CASVGYGGGLLYEQYF
TRBJ2-7 | 12 | NA | NA | TRBV28 | TGTGCCAGCAGTCGCGGCGTGAACGAGCAGTACTTC | CASSRGVNEQYF
TRBJ2-3 | 15 | TRBD2 | NA | TRBV6-5 | TGTGCCAGCACCCTAGCGGGAGTAGGCACAGATACGCAGTATTTT | CASTLAGVGTDTQYF
TRBJ2-2 | 18 | TRBD1 | NA | TRBV7-8 | TGTGCCAGCAGCACCAAGTCTTACAGGGGTAGGGACACCGGGGAGCTGTTTTTT | CASSTKSYRGRDTGELFF
TRBJ1-4 | 18 | NA | NA | TRBV27 | TGTGCCAGCAGTCCGAGGACAGAAGAAAAGACAACTAATGAAAAACTGTTTTTT | CASSPRTEEKTTNEKLFF
TRBJ2-2 | 16 | NA | NA | TRBV4-2 | TGTGCCAGCAGCCAGACCGGGACAACGAACACCGGGGAGCTGTTTTTT | CASSQTGTTNTGELFF
TRBJ2-1 | 13 | NA | NA | TRBV6-6 | TGTGCCAGCAGCCTTGACAGTTACAATGAGCAGTTCTTC | CASSLDSYNEQFF
TRBJ2-2 | 15 | TRBD2 | NA | TRBV19 | TGTGCCAGTAGCCGTAGCGGGAAGAACACCGGGGAGCTGTTTTTT | CASSRSGKNTGELFF
TRBJ2-3 | 17 | NA | medium-sized | TRBV5-1 | TGCGCCAGCAGGAGTGGGGGGGCGAACCCTAGCACAGATACGCAGTATTTT | CASRSGGANPSTDTQYF
TRBJ1-2 | 15 | TRBD1 | NA | TRBV7-2 | TGTGCCAGCAGGGAACAGGGGGATCATGACTATGGCTACACCTTC | CASREQGDHDYGYTF
TRBJ1-2 | 14 | NA | NA | TRBV19 | TGTGCCAGTAGTATAGATCAAGGGGGCTATGGCTACACCTTC | CASSIDQGGYGYTF
TRBJ2-3 | 15 | NA | NA | TRBV28 | TGTGCCAGCAGCCCCCCTAGCGCGCTCACAGATACGCAGTATTTT | CASSPPSALTDTQYF
TRBJ2-1 | 13 | NA | NA | TRBV18 | TGTGCCAGCTCACAACAGGGATACAATGAGCAGTTCTTC | CASSQQGYNEQFF
TRBJ1-6 | 13 | TRBD1 | NA | TRBV19 | TGTGCCAGTACCGGGACAGCCAATTCACCCCTCCACTTT | CASTGTANSPLHF
TRBJ2-3 | 14 | NA | NA | TRBV2 | TGTGCCAGCGTTGGGGGGTTGGGCACAGATACGCAGTATTTT | CASVGGLGTDTQYF
TRBJ2-2 | 14 | NA | once | TRBV7-2 | TGTGCCAGCAGCCAATGGAGTCCCGGTGGGGAGCTGTTTTTT | CASSQWSPGGELFF
TRBJ2-5 | 11 | NA | NA | TRBV9 | TGTGCCAGCAGCAGGGGGGAGACCCAGTACTTC | CASSRGETQYF
TRBJ2-7 | 14 | TRBD1 | NA | TRBV7-8 | TGTGCCAGCAGCTTAGTGACAGGGGTCGACGAGCAGTACTTC | CASSLVTGVDEQYF
TRBJ1-4 | 17 | TRBD1 | once | TRBV7-6 | TGTGCCAGCAGCTTAGTTGGGACAGGATCTGCTAATGAAAAACTGTTTTTT | CASSLVGTGSANEKLFF
TRBJ2-1 | 16 | NA | NA | TRBV19 | TGTGCCAGTAGTACCCCAGGGAGGTCAGCCTACAATGAGCAGTTCTTC | CASSTPGRSAYNEQFF
TRBJ2-1 | 17 | TRBD2 | NA | TRBV4-1 | TGCGCCAGCAGCCAAGAGAGTCGGCTAGCGGTGTACAATGAGCAGTTCTTC | CASSQESRLAVYNEQFF
TRBJ2-3 | 14 | TRBD2 | NA | TRBV6-1 | TGTGCCAGCAGCCCGGGACTAGCTGCAGATACGCAGTATTTT | CASSPGLAADTQYF